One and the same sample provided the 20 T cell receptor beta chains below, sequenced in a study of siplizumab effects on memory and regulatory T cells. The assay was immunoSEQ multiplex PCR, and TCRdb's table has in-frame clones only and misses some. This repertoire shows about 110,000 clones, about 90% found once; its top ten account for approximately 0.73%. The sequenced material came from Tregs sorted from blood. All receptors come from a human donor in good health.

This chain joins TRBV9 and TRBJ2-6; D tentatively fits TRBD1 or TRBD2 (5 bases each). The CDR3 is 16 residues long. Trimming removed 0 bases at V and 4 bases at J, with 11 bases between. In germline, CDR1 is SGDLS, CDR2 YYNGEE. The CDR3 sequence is CASSVAVGTGANVLTF. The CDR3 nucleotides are TGTGCCAGCAGCGTAGCTGTGGGGACCGGGGCCAACGTCCTGACTTTC.

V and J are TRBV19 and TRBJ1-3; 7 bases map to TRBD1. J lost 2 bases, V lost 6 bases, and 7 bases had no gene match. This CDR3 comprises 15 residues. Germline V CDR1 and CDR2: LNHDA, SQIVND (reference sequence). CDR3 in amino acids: CASRSPTGAGNTIYF. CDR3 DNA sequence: TGTGCCAGTAGGAGTCCTACAGGGGCTGGAAACACCATATATTTT. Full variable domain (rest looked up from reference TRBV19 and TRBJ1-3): DGGITQSPKYLFRKEGQNVTLSCEQNLNHDAMYWYRQDPGQGLRLIYYSQIVNDFQKGDIAEGYSVSREKKESFPLTVTSAQKNPTAFYLCASRSPTGAGNTIYFGEGSWLTVV.

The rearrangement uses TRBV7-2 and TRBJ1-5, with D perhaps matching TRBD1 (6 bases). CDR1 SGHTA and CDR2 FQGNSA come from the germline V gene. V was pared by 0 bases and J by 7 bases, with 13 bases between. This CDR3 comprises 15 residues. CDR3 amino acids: CASSLATSGVQPQHF. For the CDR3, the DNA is TGTGCCAGCAGCTTAGCGACGTCAGGGGTACAGCCCCAGCATTTT.

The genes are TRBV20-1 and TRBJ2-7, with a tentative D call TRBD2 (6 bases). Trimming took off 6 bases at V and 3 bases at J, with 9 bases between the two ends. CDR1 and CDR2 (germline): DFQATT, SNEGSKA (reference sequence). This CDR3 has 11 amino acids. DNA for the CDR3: TGCAGTGCCCTGGGGGGCTACGAGCAGTACTTC. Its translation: CSALGGYEQYF.

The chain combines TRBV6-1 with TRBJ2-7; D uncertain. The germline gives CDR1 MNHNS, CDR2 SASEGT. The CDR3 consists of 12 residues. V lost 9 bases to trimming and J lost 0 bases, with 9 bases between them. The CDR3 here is CASTKSSYEQYF. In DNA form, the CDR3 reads TGTGCCAGTACAAAGAGCTCCTACGAGCAGTACTTC.

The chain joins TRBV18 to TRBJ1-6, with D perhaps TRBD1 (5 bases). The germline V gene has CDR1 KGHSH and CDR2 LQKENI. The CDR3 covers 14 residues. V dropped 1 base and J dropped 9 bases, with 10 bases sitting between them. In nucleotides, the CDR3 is TGTGCCAGCTCACCACAAGCGGGGGGTTCACCCCTCCACTTT. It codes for CASSPQAGGSPLHF.

The CDR3 sequence is CASRQGGETQYF. Here the CDR3 DNA reads TGTGCCAGCAGGCAGGGAGGGGAGACCCAGTACTTC. The rearrangement links TRBV2 to TRBJ2-5; TRBD2 agrees at 7 bases. There are 12 residues in the CDR3. The V gene's germline CDR1 is SNHLY and CDR2 FYNNEI. The V segment lost 6 bases and the J segment 5 bases; nucleotides outside the gene matches: 3.

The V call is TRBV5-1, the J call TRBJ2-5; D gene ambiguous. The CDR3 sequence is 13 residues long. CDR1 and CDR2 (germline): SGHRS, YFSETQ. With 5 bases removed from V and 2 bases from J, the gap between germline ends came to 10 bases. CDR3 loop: CASSWANQETQYF. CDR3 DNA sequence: TGCGCCAGCAGTTGGGCGAATCAAGAGACCCAGTACTTC.

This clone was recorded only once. The CDR3 DNA follows: TGTGCCACCAGCAGGAGCATGCCGGGAAATGAAAAACTGTTTTTT. It specifies CATSRSMPGNEKLFF. The chain combines TRBV15 with TRBJ1-4; no definite D call. The CDR3 sequence is 15 residues long. The germline V and J ends were trimmed by 3 bases and 5 bases, with 13 bases remaining between them. CDR1 LNHNV and CDR2 YYDKDF come from the germline V gene (reference sequence).

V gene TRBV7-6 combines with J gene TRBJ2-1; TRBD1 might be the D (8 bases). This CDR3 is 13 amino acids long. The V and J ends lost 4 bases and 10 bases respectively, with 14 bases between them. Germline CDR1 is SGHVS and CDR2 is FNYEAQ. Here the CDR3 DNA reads TGTGCCAGCAGCTCACAGGGGGGGACCGAGCAGTTCTTC. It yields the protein CASSSQGGTEQFF.

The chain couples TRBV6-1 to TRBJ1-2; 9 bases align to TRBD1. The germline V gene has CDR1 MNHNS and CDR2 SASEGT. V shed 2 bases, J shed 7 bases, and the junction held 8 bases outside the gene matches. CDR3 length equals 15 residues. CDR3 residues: CASSENRPDRGGYTF. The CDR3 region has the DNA TGTGCCAGCAGTGAAAATAGGCCGGACAGGGGTGGCTACACCTTC.

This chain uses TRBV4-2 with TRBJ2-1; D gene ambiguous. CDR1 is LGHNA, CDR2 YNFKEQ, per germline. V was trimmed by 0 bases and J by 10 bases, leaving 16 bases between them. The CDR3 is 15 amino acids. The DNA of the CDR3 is TGTGCCAGCAGCCAAGATGCTTCGTCACGACGAGAGCAGTTCTTC. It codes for CASSQDASSRREQFF.

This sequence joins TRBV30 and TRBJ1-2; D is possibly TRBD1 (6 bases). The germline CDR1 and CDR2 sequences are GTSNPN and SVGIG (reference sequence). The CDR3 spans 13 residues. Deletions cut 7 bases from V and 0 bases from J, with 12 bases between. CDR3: CALTRTANYGYTF. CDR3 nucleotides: TGTGCCTTAACAAGGACAGCTAACTATGGCTACACCTTC. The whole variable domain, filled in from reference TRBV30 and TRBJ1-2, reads SQTIHQWPATLVQPVGSPLSLECTVEGTSNPNLYWYRQAAGRGLQLLFYSVGIGQISSEVPQNLSASRPQDRQFILSSKKLLLSDSGFYLCALTRTANYGYTFGSGTRLTVV.

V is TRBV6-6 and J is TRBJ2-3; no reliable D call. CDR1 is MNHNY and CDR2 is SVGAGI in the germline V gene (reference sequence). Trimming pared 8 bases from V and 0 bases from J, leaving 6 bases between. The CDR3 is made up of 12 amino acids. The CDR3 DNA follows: TGTGCCAGCGCCTCTAGCACAGATACGCAGTATTTT. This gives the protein CASASSTDTQYF.

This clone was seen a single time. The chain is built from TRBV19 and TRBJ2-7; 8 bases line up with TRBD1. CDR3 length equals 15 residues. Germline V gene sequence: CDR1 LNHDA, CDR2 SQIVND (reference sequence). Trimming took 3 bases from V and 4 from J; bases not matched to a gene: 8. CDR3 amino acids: CASSIQRQGTYEQYF. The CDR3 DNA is TGTGCCAGTAGTATTCAGCGACAGGGGACGTACGAGCAGTACTTC.

Written as DNA, the CDR3 is TGTGCCAGCCCCGGATATGACTATGGCTACACCTTC. It is translated as CASPGYDYGYTF. This rearrangement joins TRBV7-9 to TRBJ1-2; D is uncertain. The CDR3 has 12 amino acids. The V gene lost 8 bases and the J gene lost 3 bases, with 10 bases spanning the gap. In germline, CDR1 is SEHNR, CDR2 FQNEAQ (reference sequence).

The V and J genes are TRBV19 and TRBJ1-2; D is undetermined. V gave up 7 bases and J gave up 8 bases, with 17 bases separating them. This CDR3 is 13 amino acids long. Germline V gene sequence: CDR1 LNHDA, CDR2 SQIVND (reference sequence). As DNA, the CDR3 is TGTGCCAGTACCCAACCTCCAATCGGCGGCTACACCTTC. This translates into CASTQPPIGGYTF.

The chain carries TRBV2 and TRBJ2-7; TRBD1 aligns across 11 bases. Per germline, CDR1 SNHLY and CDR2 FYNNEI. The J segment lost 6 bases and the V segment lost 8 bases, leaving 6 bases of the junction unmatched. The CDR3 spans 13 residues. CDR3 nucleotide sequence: TGTGCCAGCTACGGACAGGGGGCATCCGAGCAGTACTTC. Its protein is CASYGQGASEQYF.

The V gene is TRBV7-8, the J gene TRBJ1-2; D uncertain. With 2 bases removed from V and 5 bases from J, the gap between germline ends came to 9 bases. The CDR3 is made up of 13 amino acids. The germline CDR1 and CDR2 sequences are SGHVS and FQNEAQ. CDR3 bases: TGTGCCAGCAGCTTAAAGGCTGATTATGGCTACACCTTC. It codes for CASSLKADYGYTF.

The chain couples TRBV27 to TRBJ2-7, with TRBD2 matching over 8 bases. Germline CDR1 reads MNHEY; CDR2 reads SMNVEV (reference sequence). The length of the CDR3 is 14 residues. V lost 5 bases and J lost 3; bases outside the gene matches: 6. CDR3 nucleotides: TGTGCCAGCAGTGCTCTAGCGGGCCGCTACGAGCAGTACTTC. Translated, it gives CASSALAGRYEQYF.